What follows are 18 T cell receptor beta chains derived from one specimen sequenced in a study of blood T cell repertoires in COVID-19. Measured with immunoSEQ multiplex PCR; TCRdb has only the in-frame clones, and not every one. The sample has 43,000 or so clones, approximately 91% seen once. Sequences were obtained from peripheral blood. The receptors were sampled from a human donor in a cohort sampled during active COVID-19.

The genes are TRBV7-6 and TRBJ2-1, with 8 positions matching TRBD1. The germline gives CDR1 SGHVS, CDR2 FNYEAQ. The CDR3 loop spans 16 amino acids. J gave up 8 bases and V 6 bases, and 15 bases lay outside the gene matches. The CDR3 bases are TGTGCCAGCAGTCTACGGACAGGGAGCGGACACTATGAGCAGTTCTTC. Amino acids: CASSLRTGSGHYEQFF. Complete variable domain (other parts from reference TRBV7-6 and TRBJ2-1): GAGVSQSPRYKVTKRGQDVALRCDPISGHVSLYWYRQALGQGPEFLTYFNYEAQQDKSGLPNDRFSAERPEGSISTLTIQRTEQRDSAMYRCASSLRTGSGHYEQFFGPGTRLTVL.

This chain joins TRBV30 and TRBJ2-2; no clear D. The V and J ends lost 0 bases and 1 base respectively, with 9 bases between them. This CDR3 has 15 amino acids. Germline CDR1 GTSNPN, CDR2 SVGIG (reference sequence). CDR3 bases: TGTGCCTGGAGTGTATCCCACAGGAACACCGGGGAGCTGTTTTTT. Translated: CAWSVSHRNTGELFF.

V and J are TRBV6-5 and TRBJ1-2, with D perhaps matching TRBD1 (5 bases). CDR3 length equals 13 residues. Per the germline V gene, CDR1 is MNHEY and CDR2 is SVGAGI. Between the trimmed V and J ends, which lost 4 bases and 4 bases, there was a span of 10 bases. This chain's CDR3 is CASSLDNIYGYTF. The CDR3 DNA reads TGTGCCAGCAGTTTGGACAATATCTATGGCTACACCTTC.

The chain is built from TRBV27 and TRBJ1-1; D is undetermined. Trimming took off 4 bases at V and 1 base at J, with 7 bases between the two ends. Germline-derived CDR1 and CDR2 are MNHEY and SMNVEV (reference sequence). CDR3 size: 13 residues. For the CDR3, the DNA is TGTGCCAGCAGTTATCAAAAGAACACTGAAGCTTTCTTT. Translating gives CASSYQKNTEAFF.

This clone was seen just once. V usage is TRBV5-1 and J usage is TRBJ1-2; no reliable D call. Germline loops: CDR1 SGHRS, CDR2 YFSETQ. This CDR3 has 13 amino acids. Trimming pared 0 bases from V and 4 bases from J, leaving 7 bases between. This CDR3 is CASSLAESYGYTF. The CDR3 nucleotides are TGCGCCAGCAGCTTGGCTGAGAGCTATGGCTACACCTTC.

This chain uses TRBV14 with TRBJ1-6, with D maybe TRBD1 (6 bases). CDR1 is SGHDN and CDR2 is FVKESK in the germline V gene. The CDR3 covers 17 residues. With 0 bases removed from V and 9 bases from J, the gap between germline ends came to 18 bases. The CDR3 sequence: CASSQDFRGGLGSPLHF. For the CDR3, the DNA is TGTGCCAGCAGCCAAGATTTCCGGGGGGGCCTAGGTTCACCCCTCCACTTT. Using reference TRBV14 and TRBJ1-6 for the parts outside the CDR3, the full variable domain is EAGVTQFPSHSVIEKGQTVTLRCDPISGHDNLYWYRRVMGKEIKFLLHFVKESKQDESGMPNNRFLAERTGGTYSTLKVQPAELEDSGVYFCASSQDFRGGLGSPLHFGNGTRLTVT.

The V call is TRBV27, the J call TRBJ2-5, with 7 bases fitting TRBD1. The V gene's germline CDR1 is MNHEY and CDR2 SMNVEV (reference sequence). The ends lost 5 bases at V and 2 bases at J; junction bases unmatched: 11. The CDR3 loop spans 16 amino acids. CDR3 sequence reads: CASSVTGWVEQETQYF. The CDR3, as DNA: TGTGCCAGCAGTGTGACAGGGTGGGTCGAGCAAGAGACCCAGTACTTC.

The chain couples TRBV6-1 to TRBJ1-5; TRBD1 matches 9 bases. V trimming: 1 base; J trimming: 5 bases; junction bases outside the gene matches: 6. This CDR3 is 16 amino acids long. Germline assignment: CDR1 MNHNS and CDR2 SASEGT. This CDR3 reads CASSEGAGQGHQPQHF. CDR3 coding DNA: TGTGCCAGCAGTGAAGGGGCGGGACAGGGCCATCAGCCCCAGCATTTT.

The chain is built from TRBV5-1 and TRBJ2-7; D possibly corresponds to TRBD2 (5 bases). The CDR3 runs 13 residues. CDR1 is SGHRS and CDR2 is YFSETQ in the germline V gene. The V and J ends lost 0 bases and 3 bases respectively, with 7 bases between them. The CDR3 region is CASSLARGYEQYF. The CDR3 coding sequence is TGCGCCAGCAGCTTGGCCCGGGGCTACGAGCAGTACTTC. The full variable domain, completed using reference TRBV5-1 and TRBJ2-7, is KAGVTQTPRYLIKTRGQQVTLSCSPISGHRSVSWYQQTPGQGLQFLFEYFSETQRNKGNFPGRFSGRQFSNSRSEMNVSTLELGDSALYLCASSLARGYEQYFGPGTRLTVT.

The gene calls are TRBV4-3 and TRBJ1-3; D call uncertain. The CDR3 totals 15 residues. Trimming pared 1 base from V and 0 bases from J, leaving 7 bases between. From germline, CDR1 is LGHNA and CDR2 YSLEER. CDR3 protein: CASSQGLISGNTIYF. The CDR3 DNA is TGCGCCAGCAGCCAAGGACTTATCTCTGGAAACACCATATATTTT.

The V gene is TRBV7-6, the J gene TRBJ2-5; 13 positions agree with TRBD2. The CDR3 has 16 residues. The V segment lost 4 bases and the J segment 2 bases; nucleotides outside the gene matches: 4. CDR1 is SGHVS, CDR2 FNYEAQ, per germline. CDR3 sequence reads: CASSSLAGGPQETQYF. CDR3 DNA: TGTGCCAGCAGCTCACTAGCGGGAGGGCCTCAAGAGACCCAGTACTTC.

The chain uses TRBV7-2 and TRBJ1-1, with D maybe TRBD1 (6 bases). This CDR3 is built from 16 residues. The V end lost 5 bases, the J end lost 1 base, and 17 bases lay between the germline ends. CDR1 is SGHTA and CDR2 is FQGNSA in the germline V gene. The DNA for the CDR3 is TGTGCCAGCAGCATATCCCCCGGGACACGGAACACTGAAGCTTTCTTT. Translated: CASSISPGTRNTEAFF.

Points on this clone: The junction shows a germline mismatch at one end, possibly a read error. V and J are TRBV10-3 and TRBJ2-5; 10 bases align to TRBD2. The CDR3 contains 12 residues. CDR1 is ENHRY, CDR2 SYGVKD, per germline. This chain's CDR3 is CAISETAGGVHF. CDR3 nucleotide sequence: TGTGCCATCAGTGAGACAGCGGGAGGGGTGCACTTC.

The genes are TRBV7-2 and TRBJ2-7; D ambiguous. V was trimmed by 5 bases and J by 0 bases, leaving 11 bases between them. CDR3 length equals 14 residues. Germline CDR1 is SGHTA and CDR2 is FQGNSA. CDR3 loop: CASSPDWSSYEQYF. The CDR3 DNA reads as TGTGCCAGCAGCCCAGATTGGAGCTCCTACGAGCAGTACTTC.

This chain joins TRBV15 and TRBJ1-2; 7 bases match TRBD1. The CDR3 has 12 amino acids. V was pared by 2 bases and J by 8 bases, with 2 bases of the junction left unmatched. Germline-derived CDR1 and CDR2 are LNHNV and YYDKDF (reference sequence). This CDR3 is CATSRQGEGYTF. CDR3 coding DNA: TGTGCCACCAGCAGACAGGGGGAAGGCTACACCTTC.

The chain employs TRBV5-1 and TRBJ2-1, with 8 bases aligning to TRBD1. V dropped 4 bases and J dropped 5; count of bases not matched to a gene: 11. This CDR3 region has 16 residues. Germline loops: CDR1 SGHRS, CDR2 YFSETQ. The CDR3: CASSQPDRGSHNEQFF. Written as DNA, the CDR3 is TGCGCCAGCAGCCAGCCTGACAGGGGAAGCCACAATGAGCAGTTCTTC.

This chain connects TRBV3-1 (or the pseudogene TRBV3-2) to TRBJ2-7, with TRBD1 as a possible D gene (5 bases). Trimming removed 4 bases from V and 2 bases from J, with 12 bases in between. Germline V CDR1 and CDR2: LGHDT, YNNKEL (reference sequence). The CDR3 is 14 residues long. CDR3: CASSPTGGPYEQYF. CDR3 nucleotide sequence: TGTGCCAGCAGCCCAACAGGTGGTCCCTACGAGCAGTACTTC.

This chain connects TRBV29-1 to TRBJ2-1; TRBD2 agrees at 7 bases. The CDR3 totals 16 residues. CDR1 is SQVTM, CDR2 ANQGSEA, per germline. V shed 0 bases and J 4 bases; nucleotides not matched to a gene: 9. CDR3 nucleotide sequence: TGCAGCGTTGAAGATCTGAATAGCGGGCTGTACAATGAGCAGTTCTTC. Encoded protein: CSVEDLNSGLYNEQFF.